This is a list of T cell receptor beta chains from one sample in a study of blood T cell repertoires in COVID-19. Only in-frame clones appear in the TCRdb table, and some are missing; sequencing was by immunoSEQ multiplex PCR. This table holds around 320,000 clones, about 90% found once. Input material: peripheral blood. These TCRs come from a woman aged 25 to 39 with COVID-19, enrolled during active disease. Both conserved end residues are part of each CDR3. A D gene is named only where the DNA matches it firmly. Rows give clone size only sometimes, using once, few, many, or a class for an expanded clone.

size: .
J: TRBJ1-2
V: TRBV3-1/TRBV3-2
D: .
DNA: TGTGCCAGCAGCCAAGAGTTAGGAGCTAACTATGGCTACACCTTC
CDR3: CASSQELGANYGYTF

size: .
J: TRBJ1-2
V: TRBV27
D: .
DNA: TGTGCCAGCAGTCCCTGGGACGGTCGGGCGGGAGGCTACACCTTC
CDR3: CASSPWDGRAGGYTF

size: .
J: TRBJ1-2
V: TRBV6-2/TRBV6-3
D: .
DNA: TGTGCCAGCAGCGGAGGGACCATTCTTAACTATGGCTACACCTTC
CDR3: CASSGGTILNYGYTF

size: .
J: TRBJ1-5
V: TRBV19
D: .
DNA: TGTGCCAGTAGTATCCAGGGGTGGTATAGCAATCAGCCCCAGCATTTT
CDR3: CASSIQGWYSNQPQHF

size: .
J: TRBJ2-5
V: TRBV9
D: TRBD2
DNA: TGTGCCAGCAGCGTTGGGGCCGGGGCGGGGGTGTACCAAGAGACCCAGTACTTC
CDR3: CASSVGAGAGVYQETQYF

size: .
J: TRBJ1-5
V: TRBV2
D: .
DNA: TGTGCCAGCTCAACGAGGGCAGGGGAGTTGGGTCAGCCCCAGCATTTT
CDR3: CASSTRAGELGQPQHF

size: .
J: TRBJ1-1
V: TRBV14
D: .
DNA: TGTGCCAGCCAAACAGATAGGAACACTGAAGCTTTCTTT
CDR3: CASQTDRNTEAFF

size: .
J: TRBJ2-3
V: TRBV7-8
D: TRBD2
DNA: TGTGCCAGCAGCCGCGGGGGAGGAGATACGCAGTATTTT
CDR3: CASSRGGGDTQYF

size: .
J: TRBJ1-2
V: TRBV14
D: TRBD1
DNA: TGTGCCAGCGGATTAACAGGGGGCTACTATGGCTACACCTTC
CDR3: CASGLTGGYYGYTF

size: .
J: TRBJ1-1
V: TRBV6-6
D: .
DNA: TGTGCCACCTGGTCACCGGCTGAAGCTTTCTTT
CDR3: CATWSPAEAFF

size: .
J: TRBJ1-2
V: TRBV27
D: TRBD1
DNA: TGTGCCAGCAGTTCCCCAGGGGACAGGGTTTTTGGCTACACCTTC
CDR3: CASSSPGDRVFGYTF

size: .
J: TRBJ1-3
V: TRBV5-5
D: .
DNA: TGTGCCAGCAGCTTGGGAGGGGGATCTGGAAACACCATATATTTT
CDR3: CASSLGGGSGNTIYF

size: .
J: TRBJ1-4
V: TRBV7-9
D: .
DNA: TGTGCCAGCAGCCCCCCCGCGGAGCCCAATGAAAAACTGTTTTTT
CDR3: CASSPPAEPNEKLFF

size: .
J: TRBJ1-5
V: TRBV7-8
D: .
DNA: TGTGCCAGCAGCTTCACCGCAGGGGCGAGCGGGGTTCAGCCCCAGCATTTT
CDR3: CASSFTAGASGVQPQHF

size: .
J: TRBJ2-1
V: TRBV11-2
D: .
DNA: TGTGCCAGCAGCTTAGTCCCCCAAAATAATGAGCAGTTCTTC
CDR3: CASSLVPQNNEQFF

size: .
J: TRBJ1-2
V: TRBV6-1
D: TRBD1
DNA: TGTGCCAGCAGTGTATCCGGGACAGGGAGGCAAAATGACTACACCTTC
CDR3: CASSVSGTGRQNDYTF

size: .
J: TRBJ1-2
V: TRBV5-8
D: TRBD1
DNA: TGTGCCAGCAGAATGGTGGCAGGGGGACGGTATGGCTACACCTTC
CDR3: CASRMVAGGRYGYTF

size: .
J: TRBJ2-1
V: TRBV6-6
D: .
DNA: TGTGCCAGCAGTGGTAAGCGGATCAGCTCCTACAATGAGCAGTTCTTC
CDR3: CASSGKRISSYNEQFF

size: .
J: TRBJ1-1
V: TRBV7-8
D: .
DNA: TGTGCCAGCACCATACAGGGAAGTGGAACTGAAGCTTTCTTT
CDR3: CASTIQGSGTEAFF

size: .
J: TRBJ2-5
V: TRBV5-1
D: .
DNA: TGCGCCAGCAGCGATACGGGGAGAGAGACCCAGTACTTC
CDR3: CASSDTGRETQYF

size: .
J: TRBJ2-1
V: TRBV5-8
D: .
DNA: TGTGCCAGCAGCTTGTTCCTAGCTGCCGAGAGCTCCTACAATGAGCAGTTCTTC
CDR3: CASSLFLAAESSYNEQFF

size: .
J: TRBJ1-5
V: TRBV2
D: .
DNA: TGTGCCAGCAGTCCGGCGCAGGGCGGCAATCAGCCCCAGCATTTT
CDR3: CASSPAQGGNQPQHF

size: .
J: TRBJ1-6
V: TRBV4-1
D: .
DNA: TGCGCCAGCAGCCAAGATACCCCGACTGTCTATAATTCACCCCTCCACTTT
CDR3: CASSQDTPTVYNSPLHF

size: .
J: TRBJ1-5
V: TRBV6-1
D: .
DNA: TGTGCCAGCAGTGAAGTGAGTCAGCCCCAGCATTTT
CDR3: CASSEVSQPQHF

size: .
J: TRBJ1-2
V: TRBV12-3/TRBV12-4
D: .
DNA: TGTGCCAGCAGTTACCAGGGCCGGAATGGCTACACCTTC
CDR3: CASSYQGRNGYTF

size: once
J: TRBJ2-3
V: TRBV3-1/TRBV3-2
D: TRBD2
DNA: TGTGCCAGCAGCCGCAGGCCGGCTAGCGGGGGGGCAACAGATACGCAGTATTTT
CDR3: CASSRRPASGGATDTQYF

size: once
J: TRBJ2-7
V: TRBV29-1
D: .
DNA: TGCAGCGCGACCCCCAGCGGGCCAATAGCCTCCTACGAGCAGTACTTC
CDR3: CSATPSGPIASYEQYF

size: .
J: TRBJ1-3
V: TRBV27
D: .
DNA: TGTGCCAGCAGTTTTCCATCAGGGACACCGTTAACCCTCTCTGGAAACACCATATATTTT
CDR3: CASSFPSGTPLTLSGNTIYF

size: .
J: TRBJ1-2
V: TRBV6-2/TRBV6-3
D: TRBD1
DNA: TGTGCCAGCAGTTTCGGACAGGGGAGTATCGGTGGCTACACCTTC
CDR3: CASSFGQGSIGGYTF

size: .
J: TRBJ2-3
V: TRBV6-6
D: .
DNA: TGTGCCAGCAGGAGGACAGGCACAGATACGCAGTATTTT
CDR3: CASRRTGTDTQYF

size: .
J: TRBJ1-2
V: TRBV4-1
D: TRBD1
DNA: TGCGCCAGCAGCCTGGAACAGGGGACCGACTATGGCTACACCTTC
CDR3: CASSLEQGTDYGYTF

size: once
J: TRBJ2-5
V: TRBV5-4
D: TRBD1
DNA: TGTGCCAGCAGTAGGACAGGGGGAAGTTTTGGGACCCAGTACTTC
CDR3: CASSRTGGSFGTQYF

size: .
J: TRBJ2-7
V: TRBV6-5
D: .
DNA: TGTGCCAGCAGACAGAACCCCTCCTACGAGCAGTACTTC
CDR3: CASRQNPSYEQYF

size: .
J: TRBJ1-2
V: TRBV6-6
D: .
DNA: TGTGCCAGCATTGGTTCCCTGATACAGGATGGCTACACCTTC
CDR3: CASIGSLIQDGYTF

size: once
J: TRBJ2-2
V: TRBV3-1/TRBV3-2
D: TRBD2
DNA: TGTGCCAGCAGCCAGGGGGGGAGAGACACCGGGGAGCTGTTTTTT
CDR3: CASSQGGRDTGELFF

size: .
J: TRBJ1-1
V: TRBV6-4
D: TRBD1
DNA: TGTGCCAGCAGCCCGGGGACAGGGGGTTTGACTGAAGCTTTCTTT
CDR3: CASSPGTGGLTEAFF

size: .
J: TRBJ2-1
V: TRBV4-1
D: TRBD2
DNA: TGCGCCAGCAGCCAAGGCCCCCTTAGCGGGGGAACTCTGTTCTTC
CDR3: CASSQGPLSGGTLFF

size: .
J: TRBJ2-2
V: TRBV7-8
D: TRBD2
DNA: TGTGCCAGCAGCTTAGGATGGGCGGGGGATTACACCGGGGAGCTGTTTTTT
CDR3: CASSLGWAGDYTGELFF

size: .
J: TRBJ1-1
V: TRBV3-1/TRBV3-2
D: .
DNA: TGTGCCAGCACTCGGGAGGGGCACACTGAAGCTTTCTTT
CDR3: CASTREGHTEAFF

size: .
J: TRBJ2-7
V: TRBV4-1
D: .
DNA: TGCGCCAGCAGCCAAGAACAGTACACGACCTACGAGCAGTACTTC
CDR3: CASSQEQYTTYEQYF

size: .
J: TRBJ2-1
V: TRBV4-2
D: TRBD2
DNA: TGTGCCAGCAGCCCTCAAAGCGGGGGGGCTAGGGATGAGCAGTTCTTC
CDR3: CASSPQSGGARDEQFF

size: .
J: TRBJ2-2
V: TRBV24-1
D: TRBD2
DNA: TGTGCCACCAGCGGGGGGTGGCACACCGGGGAGCTGTTTTTT
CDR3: CATSGGWHTGELFF

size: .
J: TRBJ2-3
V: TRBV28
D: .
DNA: TGTGCCAGCAGTCCACCAGGGACTAGCACAGATACGCAGTATTTT
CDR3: CASSPPGTSTDTQYF

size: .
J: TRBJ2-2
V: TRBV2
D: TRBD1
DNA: TGTGCCAGCAGAGCCGGGACAGGGGCCCCCGGGGAGCTGTTTTTT
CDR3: CASRAGTGAPGELFF

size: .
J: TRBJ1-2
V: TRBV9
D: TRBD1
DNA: TGTGCCAGCAGCGTAGAGGGGGACAGTCCGGGCTACACCTTC
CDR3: CASSVEGDSPGYTF

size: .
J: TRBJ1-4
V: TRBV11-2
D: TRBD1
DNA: TGTGCCAGCAGCCACACAGGGGCCCCTGGTGAAAAACTGTTTTTT
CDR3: CASSHTGAPGEKLFF

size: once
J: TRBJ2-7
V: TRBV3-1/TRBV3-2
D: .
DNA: TGTGCCAGCAGCCAAATCAGGGGCACCTACGAGCAGTACTTC
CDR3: CASSQIRGTYEQYF

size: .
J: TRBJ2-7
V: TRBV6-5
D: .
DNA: TGTGCCAGCAGTTACTCGGGCGTCTCCTACGAGCAGTACTTC
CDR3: CASSYSGVSYEQYF